These 17 T cell receptor beta chains share one sample of origin, sequenced in a study of technical replicates of blood from a handful of donors. Clones were read by immunoSEQ multiplex PCR, and TCRdb kept only the in-frame ones, dropping some. The repertoire holds 75,000 to 95,000 clones, with about 95% as singletons. Sequencing was done on a sample of T cells isolated from PBMCs. Receptors originate from a human donor in good health.

The chain links TRBV7-9 to TRBJ2-7; 8 bases line up with TRBD1. V gave up 0 bases and J gave up 1 base; unmatched junction bases: 5. CDR3 size: 16 residues. From germline, CDR1 is SEHNR and CDR2 FQNEAQ (reference sequence). CDR3 protein: CASSLAQGTGSYEQYF. CDR3 sequence (DNA): TGTGCCAGCAGCTTAGCGCAAGGGACAGGTTCCTACGAGCAGTACTTC.

In this sample, this clone turned up once. V and J are TRBV6-5 and TRBJ2-2, with a possible D match to TRBD2 (5 bases). From germline, CDR1 is MNHEY and CDR2 SVGAGI. V lost 0 bases and J 7 bases, leaving 9 bases between the germline ends. This CDR3 is built from 14 residues. Written as DNA, the CDR3 is TGTGCCAGCAGTTACTCGTTCCGGGACGGGGAGCTGTTTTTT. Its translation is CASSYSFRDGELFF.

The V call is TRBV11-3, the J call TRBJ1-1, with a weak D call TRBD1 (6 bases). The CDR3 sequence is 14 residues long. The germline V gene encodes CDR1 SGHNT and CDR2 YENEEA. V lost 6 bases to trimming and J lost 0 bases, with 11 bases between them. The CDR3 DNA is TGTGCCAGCAGTAGAGGACAGATGAACACTGAAGCTTTCTTT. Protein product: CASSRGQMNTEAFF.

The chain is built from TRBV5-1 and TRBJ1-2; 7 bases map to TRBD1. V dropped 4 bases and J dropped 5; count of bases not matched to a gene: 8. Germline CDR1 SGHRS, CDR2 YFSETQ. The CDR3 contains 14 residues. The CDR3 nucleotides read TGCGCCAGCAGCAGGACAGGTCCCTCATATGGCTACACCTTC. Translated, it gives CASSRTGPSYGYTF.

This clone has a single count. DNA for the CDR3: TGTGCCAGCAGTTCCGGGACTCCACATTACAATGAGCAGTTCTTC. It is translated as CASSSGTPHYNEQFF. The chain uses TRBV2 and TRBJ2-1, with D perhaps matching TRBD2 (6 bases). CDR3 size: 15 residues. Germline CDR1 SNHLY, CDR2 FYNNEI. Trimming took off 5 bases at V and 4 bases at J, with 15 bases between the two ends. The full variable domain, rest sourced from reference TRBV2 and TRBJ2-1, is EPEVTQTPSHQVTQMGQEVILRCVPISNHLYFYWYRQILGQKVEFLVSFYNNEISEKSEIFDDQFSVERPDGSNFTLKIRSTKLEDSAMYFCASSSGTPHYNEQFFGPGTRLTVL.

The chain is built from TRBV18 and TRBJ2-2; D is unclear. In germline, CDR1 is KGHSH, CDR2 LQKENI. This CDR3 has 15 residues. V gave up 3 bases and J gave up 6 bases, with 14 bases separating them. CDR3 region: CASSPDIRGSGELFF. The CDR3 region has the DNA TGTGCCAGCTCACCCGACATTCGTGGGTCCGGGGAGCTGTTTTTT.

The chain carries TRBV5-1 and TRBJ2-6, with a possible D match to TRBD1 (6 bases). V was shortened by 1 base and J by 0 bases, with 14 bases between the two germline ends. Per germline, CDR1 SGHRS and CDR2 YFSETQ. This CDR3 spans 18 amino acids. Here the CDR3 DNA reads TGCGCCAGCAGCTTGAGGCTTGGACAGAACTCTGGGGCCAACGTCCTGACTTTC. Protein product: CASSLRLGQNSGANVLTF.

This chain links TRBV4-2 with TRBJ2-7; 9 nucleotides align to TRBD1. The CDR3 covers 16 residues. The trim removed 3 bases at V and 2 bases at J, leaving 8 bases unmatched. Germline CDR1 reads LGHNA; CDR2 reads YNFKEQ. CDR3 loop: CASSQTGQGPPYEQYF. CDR3 DNA sequence: TGTGCCAGCAGCCAGACAGGACAGGGGCCCCCCTACGAGCAGTACTTC.

J is TRBJ2-2 and V is TRBV5-4, with 7 bases fitting TRBD1. Germline CDR1 SGHNT, CDR2 YYREEE (reference sequence). The V gene end was trimmed by 4 bases and the J gene end by 1 base; junction bases not matched to a gene: 4. This CDR3 region has 15 residues. The CDR3 nucleotides read TGTGCCAGCAGCGGGACAGCTATGAACACCGGGGAGCTGTTTTTT. Translated, it gives CASSGTAMNTGELFF.

This clone was counted once. The chain joins TRBV19 to TRBJ2-5; TRBD2 aligns across 8 bases. Trimming at V came to 6 bases and at J to 3 bases, leaving 9 bases not matched to a gene. Germline lookup yields CDR1 LNHDA and CDR2 SQIVND (reference sequence). This CDR3 region has 15 residues. The CDR3 DNA follows: TGTGCCAGTAGCCGCACCGGGACTAGAAAAGAGACCCAGTACTTC. Translation: CASSRTGTRKETQYF.

This sequence joins TRBV27 and TRBJ1-2; unclear D gene. The CDR3 totals 16 residues. V lost 6 bases, J lost 2 bases, and 19 bases lay in between. Germline CDR1 reads MNHEY; CDR2 reads SMNVEV (reference sequence). In DNA, the CDR3 is TGTGCCAGCAGCTCTGCGTCCATGGGCAACAACTATGGCTACACCTTC. This translates into CASSSASMGNNYGYTF.

J is TRBJ1-2 and V is TRBV19, with D maybe TRBD1 (5 bases). Germline values: CDR1 LNHDA, CDR2 SQIVND (reference sequence). The CDR3 spans 15 residues. Deletions cut 8 bases from V and 3 bases from J, with 19 bases between. As DNA, the CDR3 is TGTGCCAGTCACCCCCTAGGGGAGGGCGACTATGGCTACACCTTC. Encoded protein: CASHPLGEGDYGYTF.

This clone was recorded once. V gene TRBV28 combines with J gene TRBJ1-5; 7 positions agree with TRBD1. After removal of 6 bases from V and 2 bases from J, the junction contained 4 bases not matched to a gene. Germline V gene lookup returns CDR1 MDHEN and CDR2 SYDVKM. The CDR3 sequence is 14 residues long. CDR3 sequence reads: CASSPDRGNQPQHF. The CDR3 nucleotides are TGTGCCAGCAGCCCCGACAGGGGCAATCAGCCCCAGCATTTT.

The chain is built from TRBV10-2 and TRBJ2-1, with D unresolved. Trimming left V 0 bases short and J 4 bases short, with 7 bases between. Germline V gene sequence: CDR1 WSHSY, CDR2 SAAADI. CDR3 length: 14 amino acids. DNA for the CDR3: TGCGCCAGCAGTGAGTCCCTAGAGTACAATGAGCAGTTCTTC. Translating it yields CASSESLEYNEQFF.

The genes are TRBV28 and TRBJ2-7, with unresolved D. From germline, CDR1 is MDHEN and CDR2 SYDVKM. The CDR3 consists of 14 residues. V shed 6 bases and J shed 6 bases, with 18 bases lying between them. CDR3 residues: CASRLTPDMSEQYF. CDR3 DNA: TGTGCCAGCAGATTAACTCCCGACATGAGCGAGCAGTACTTC.

The V and J genes are TRBV5-6 and TRBJ2-3, with TRBD2 matching 11 bases. CDR3 length: 16 residues. The germline CDR1 and CDR2 sequences are SGHDT and YYEEEE. Trimming at V came to 0 bases and at J to 5 bases, leaving 5 bases not matched to a gene. CDR3 loop: CASSLVLAGGVDTQYF. The CDR3 DNA is TGTGCCAGCAGCTTGGTTCTAGCGGGGGGTGTAGATACGCAGTATTTT. Complete variable domain (other parts from reference TRBV5-6 and TRBJ2-3): DAGVTQSPTHLIKTRGQQVTLRCSPKSGHDTVSWYQQALGQGPQFIFQYYEEEERQRGNFPDRFSGHQFPNYSSELNVNALLLGDSALYLCASSLVLAGGVDTQYFGPGTRLTVL.

The V call is TRBV11-3, the J call TRBJ2-7; TRBD2 matches at 10 bases. The V and J ends lost 1 base and 0 bases, in that order; junction bases with no gene match: 3. The CDR3 totals 16 residues. The germline V gene has CDR1 SGHNT and CDR2 YENEEA. The CDR3 sequence: CASSLGSSGGSYEQYF. The CDR3 DNA sequence: TGTGCCAGCAGCTTAGGTTCTAGCGGGGGCTCCTACGAGCAGTACTTC.